This T cell receptor (beta chain) was sequenced for a study of regulatory T cells in long-lasting Graves disease. V was shortened by 2 bases and J by 1 base, with 12 bases between the two germline ends. Germline V gene data show CDR1 as SGHNT and CDR2 as YENEEA. This CDR3 comprises 15 residues. iRepertoire HTBI primers and Arm-PCR of CDR3 regions built TCR beta libraries. TCRdb fed the multiplex PCR reads into MiXCR, producing one record per CDR3 protein. The sample has hundreds of thousands of distinct CDR3 sequences, roughly 15% seen once. Time point reported: newly diagnosed GD, antithyroid drugs for less than 3 months. Extracted PBMC RNA gave rise to the TCR library. In addition, the sample was reused for a study of T cells in Graves' hyperthyroidism and ophthalmopathy. As reported in that work: Clinical symptoms, serum thyroxine, TRAb, thyroid ultrasound and orbital computed tomography informed diagnoses.

The specimen was peripheral blood mononuclear cells (PBMCs), collected at new diagnosis, from a patient treated with antithyroid drugs. This chain connects TRBV11-3 to TRBJ2-7; no definite D call. The receptor was derived from a woman aged 30 to 39 with Graves disease. CDR3 nucleotides: TGTGCCAGCAGCTTATTGGTGGTTACTTCCTACGAGCAGTACTTC. Translated: CASSLLVVTSYEQYF.